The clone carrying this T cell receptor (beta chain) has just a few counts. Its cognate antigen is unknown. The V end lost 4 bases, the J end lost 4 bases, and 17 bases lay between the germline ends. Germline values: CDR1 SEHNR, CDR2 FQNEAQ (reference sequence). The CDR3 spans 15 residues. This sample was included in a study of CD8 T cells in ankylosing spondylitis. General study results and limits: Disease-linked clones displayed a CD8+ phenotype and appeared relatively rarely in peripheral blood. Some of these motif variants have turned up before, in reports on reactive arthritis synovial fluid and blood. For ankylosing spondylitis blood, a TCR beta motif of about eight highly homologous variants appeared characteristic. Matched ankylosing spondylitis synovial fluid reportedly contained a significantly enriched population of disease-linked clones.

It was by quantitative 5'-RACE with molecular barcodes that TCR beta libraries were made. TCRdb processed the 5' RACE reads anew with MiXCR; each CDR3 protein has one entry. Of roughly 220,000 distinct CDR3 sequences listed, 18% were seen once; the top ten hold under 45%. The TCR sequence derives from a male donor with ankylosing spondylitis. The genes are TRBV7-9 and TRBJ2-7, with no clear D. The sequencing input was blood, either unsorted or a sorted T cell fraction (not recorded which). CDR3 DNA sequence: TGTGCCAGCAGCTCCACTGAAGGGCGGCTTTACGAGCAGTACTTC. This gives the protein CASSSTEGRLYEQYF.